A selection of T cell receptor beta chains follows, all from one sample in a study of beta chain features in type 1 diabetes. Assay used: immunoSEQ multiplex PCR; TCRdb lists only in-frame clones, some missing. The profile covers over 150,000 clones, with about 8.1% appearing a single time and around 0.5% taken by the ten largest. The material sequenced was central memory CD4+ T cells from blood. The receptors originated from a woman between 18 and 30 years old with type 1 diabetes. CDR3s include the opening cysteine and the closing phenylalanine or tryptophan. Fields, in order: V gene, clone size, J gene, CDR3 length, D gene, CDR3 DNA, CDR3 protein. D genes are given only for firm matches. Clone size, where shown, is once, few, many, or a class for clones that have expanded.

>TRBV6-6|few|TRBJ1-2|14|.
TGTGCCAGCAGAGAAGGGGGGGGGAACTATGGCTACACCTTC
CASREGGGNYGYTF
>TRBV12-5|.|TRBJ1-1|14|.
TGTGCTAGTGGTTTAAGTCCGGGGTACACTGAAGCTTTCTTT
CASGLSPGYTEAFF
>TRBV4-1|.|TRBJ1-6|16|.
TGCGCCAGCAGCCAAGAAGCGGGCGCGGTGGATTCACCCCTCCACTTT
CASSQEAGAVDSPLHF
>TRBV9|.|TRBJ1-1|15|.
TGTGCCAGCAGCGTAGGAATCGGGTACGCGACTGAAGCTTTCTTT
CASSVGIGYATEAFF
>TRBV10-3|.|TRBJ1-1|13|.
TGTGCCATCAGTGAAAACAGGAACACTGAAGCTTTCTTT
CAISENRNTEAFF
>TRBV27|.|TRBJ2-1|15|.
TGTGCCAGCAGCCCTTATAGCGGCGCATGGGGGGAGCAGTTCTTC
CASSPYSGAWGEQFF
>TRBV10-3|few|TRBJ1-2|11|TRBD1
TGTGCCATCACCACAGGGGATGGCTACACCTTC
CAITTGDGYTF
>TRBV5-1|.|TRBJ2-4|16|TRBD2
TGCGCCAGCAGCCCAGGGACTAGCTGGGGGAAAAACATTCAGTACTTC
CASSPGTSWGKNIQYF
>TRBV2|.|TRBJ2-3|14|.
TGTGCCAGCATCCGCACTACAAACACAGATACGCAGTATTTT
CASIRTTNTDTQYF
>TRBV29-1|few|TRBJ2-5|14|TRBD1
TGCAGCGTTTCGCCGGGACAGGGAGGAGAGACCCAGTACTTC
CSVSPGQGGETQYF
>TRBV6-5|few|TRBJ2-7|14|TRBD2
TGTGCCAGCAGTCCTGCGGGGGGGACCTACGAGCAGTACTTC
CASSPAGGTYEQYF
>TRBV5-5|few|TRBJ1-2|17|TRBD1
TGTGCCAGCAGCTCACAAGCCGGGACAGGGGGCTCCTATGGCTACACCTTC
CASSSQAGTGGSYGYTF
>TRBV5-1|few|TRBJ1-2|13|TRBD1
TGCGCCAGCAGCCCGGACAGGTCCTATGGCTACACCTTC
CASSPDRSYGYTF
>TRBV7-2|many|TRBJ2-3|12|.
TGTGCCAGCAGCTTATACGGGGGTACGCAGTATTTT
CASSLYGGTQYF
>TRBV11-3|few|TRBJ2-7|13|TRBD1
TGTGCCAGCAGCTTATCGACAGGGGAAGAGCAGTACTTC
CASSLSTGEEQYF
>TRBV18|few|TRBJ1-2|14|TRBD1
TGTGCCAGCTCACCCGGACAGGCCGACTATGGCTACACCTTC
CASSPGQADYGYTF
>TRBV7-9|.|TRBJ2-3|15|.
TGTGCCAGCAGCCGGGGACATCCCAGGTCGGATACGCAGTATTTT
CASSRGHPRSDTQYF
>TRBV18|.|TRBJ2-5|14|.
TGTGCCAGCTCAGGAAGGAACAGCCAAGAGACCCAGTACTTC
CASSGRNSQETQYF
>TRBV12-5|.|TRBJ1-1|15|TRBD1
TGTGCTAGTGGACAAGAGGACAGGGCGAACACTGAAGCTTTCTTT
CASGQEDRANTEAFF
>TRBV7-9|.|TRBJ1-1|16|.
TGTGCCAGCAGCTGGATGACAAGGTATGAGAACACTGAAGCTTTCTTT
CASSWMTRYENTEAFF
>TRBV10-1|few|TRBJ1-5|19|TRBD1
TGCGCCAGCACCGAGCCCGGGACAGGGGGATTAGGGAGCAATCAGCCCCAGCATTTT
CASTEPGTGGLGSNQPQHF
>TRBV5-1|few|TRBJ1-1|14|TRBD1
TGCGCCAGCAGCTCGGACAGGCGGTACACTGAAGCTTTCTTT
CASSSDRRYTEAFF
>TRBV29-1|.|TRBJ2-7|11|.
TGCAGCGCCGCAGGTCTCTACGAGCAGTACTTC
CSAAGLYEQYF
>TRBV2|few|TRBJ1-1|13|.
TGTGCCAGCAGTGCCGAGGGGGTCACTGAAGCTTTCTTT
CASSAEGVTEAFF
>TRBV7-9|few|TRBJ1-1|14|TRBD1
TGTGCCAGCAGCCCGGGACAGGCTAACACTGAAGCTTTCTTT
CASSPGQANTEAFF
>TRBV7-9|.|TRBJ2-3|16|TRBD2
TGTGCCAGCAGCCCCCTTAGCGGGAGTGGGGCAGATACGCAGTATTTT
CASSPLSGSGADTQYF
>TRBV6-1|few|TRBJ2-1|14|TRBD2
TGTGCCAGCAGTATAGCGGGCTCCTACAATGAGCAGTTCTTC
CASSIAGSYNEQFF
>TRBV5-1|few|TRBJ2-7|15|TRBD2
TGCGCCAGCAGCTTAAGGCTAGCGGGCAACTACGAGCAGTACTTC
CASSLRLAGNYEQYF
>TRBV2|few|TRBJ2-7|15|TRBD1
TGTGCCAGCAGTCTCCCACAGGGGGTGAGCTACGAGCAGTACTTC
CASSLPQGVSYEQYF
>TRBV4-3|.|TRBJ2-5|14|.
TGCGCCAGCAGCCAACTCAGCGGAAGTGAGACCCAGTACTTC
CASSQLSGSETQYF
>TRBV2|.|TRBJ2-7|14|TRBD2
TGTGCCAGCAGGGCCATGACTAGCGGGGGCGAGCAGTACTTC
CASRAMTSGGEQYF
>TRBV30|few|TRBJ1-5|13|.
TGTGCCTGGAGTAAGACAGGTAGTACGCCCCAGCATTTT
CAWSKTGSTPQHF
>TRBV5-5|.|TRBJ2-4|13|.
TGTGCCAGCGGCTCCGGTGGCCGGGACATTCAGTACTTC
CASGSGGRDIQYF
>TRBV5-1|.|TRBJ1-1|14|.
TGCGCCAGCAGCTTGGGTGCCGGGAACACTGAAGCTTTCTTT
CASSLGAGNTEAFF
>TRBV2|.|TRBJ2-1|16|TRBD2
TGTGCCAGCAGCGCCCTGTTAGCGGGAGGGTCTGGTGAGCAGTTCTTC
CASSALLAGGSGEQFF
>TRBV6-5|few|TRBJ2-7|15|.
TGTGCCAGCAGTAGACAGCTGAAAAGACCCTACGAGCAGTACTTC
CASSRQLKRPYEQYF
>TRBV7-2|few|TRBJ1-6|15|.
TGTGCCAGCAGCTTATGGGGGACTGCAAATTCACCCCTCCACTTT
CASSLWGTANSPLHF
>TRBV25-1|.|TRBJ1-1|14|TRBD1
TGTGCCAGCAAGACAGGGGGCGAGGTCACTGAAGCTTTCTTT
CASKTGGEVTEAFF
>TRBV28|many|TRBJ1-5|13|.
TGTGCCAGCAGTTACAACGGGGGGCGGCCCCAGCATTTT
CASSYNGGRPQHF
>TRBV15|few|TRBJ2-7|16|TRBD2
TGTGCCACCAGCAGAGAGGGGGGGACTAGCGGGTACGAGCAGTACTTC
CATSREGGTSGYEQYF
>TRBV7-9|.|TRBJ2-7|12|.
TGTGCCAGCAGCTTAATGAGTTACGAGCAGTACTTC
CASSLMSYEQYF
>TRBV2|few|TRBJ1-2|12|TRBD1
TGTGCCAGCGGAGGGACAGACTATGGCTACACCTTC
CASGGTDYGYTF
>TRBV10-3|many|TRBJ2-5|13|.
TGTGCCATCAGTGGACAGGCTCGCGAGACCCAGTACTTC
CAISGQARETQYF
>TRBV11-2|.|TRBJ2-7|14|TRBD2
TGTGCCAGCAGCTTAACCCTAGCGGGGGCGGTTCAGTACTTC
CASSLTLAGAVQYF
>TRBV2|.|TRBJ2-3|14|.
TGTGCCAGCAGGCCGGGACACCTCACAGATACGCAGTATTTT
CASRPGHLTDTQYF
>TRBV7-2|few|TRBJ2-5|13|TRBD2
TGTGCCAGCAGCCCGGGGGGGACGGAGACCCAGTACTTC
CASSPGGTETQYF
>TRBV19|.|TRBJ1-1|14|.
TGTGCCAGTAGTACCCGGGACATACGCACTGAAGCTTTCTTT
CASSTRDIRTEAFF
>TRBV5-6|.|TRBJ1-4|17|.
TGTGCCAGCAGCCCATTGGGGCGGGATTTGGGCAATGAAAAACTGTTTTTT
CASSPLGRDLGNEKLFF
>TRBV7-8|.|TRBJ2-5|14|TRBD1
TGTGCCAGCAGCTTTTGGGACAGCCCAGAGACCCAGTACTTC
CASSFWDSPETQYF
>TRBV5-1|.|TRBJ2-1|15|TRBD2
TGCGCCAGCAGCGATAGCGGGGGGGCCTTTTTTGAGCAGTTCTTC
CASSDSGGAFFEQFF
>TRBV5-4|few|TRBJ1-2|14|TRBD1
TGTGCCAGCAGCGAGACAGGGGGACACTATGGCTACACCTTC
CASSETGGHYGYTF
>TRBV4-1|few|TRBJ2-1|15|TRBD2
TGCGCCAGCAGCCCACGGGGGGGCCCGTTGGATGAGCAGTTCTTC
CASSPRGGPLDEQFF
>TRBV7-9|few|TRBJ1-2|15|TRBD1
TGTGCCAGCAGCTTAGCCGGGACAGGGGTGTATGGCTACACCTTC
CASSLAGTGVYGYTF
>TRBV29-1|.|TRBJ1-5|13|.
TGCAGCGTTGTGTTCGGGGGCAATCAGCCCCAGCATTTT
CSVVFGGNQPQHF
>TRBV18|few|TRBJ2-2|17|.
TGTGCCAGCTCACCACCCTCGCAGGGGACCTTGACCGGGGAGCTGTTTTTT
CASSPPSQGTLTGELFF
>TRBV4-2|few|TRBJ1-5|17|.
TGTGCCAGCAGCCAAGAATCCGGGCCAGGACGGGGGGAGCCCCAGCATTTT
CASSQESGPGRGEPQHF
>TRBV5-1|many|TRBJ1-1|14|.
TGCGCCAGCAGCTTCACAGGCGAGAACACTGAAGCTTTCTTT
CASSFTGENTEAFF
>TRBV11-2|.|TRBJ2-7|13|.
TGTGCCAGCAGCTTAGAAGTAGAAGTCGAGCAGTACTTC
CASSLEVEVEQYF
>TRBV5-4|.|TRBJ1-2|14|TRBD1
TGTGCCAGCAGCCTGGGACAGGGGAGGTATGGCTACACCTTC
CASSLGQGRYGYTF